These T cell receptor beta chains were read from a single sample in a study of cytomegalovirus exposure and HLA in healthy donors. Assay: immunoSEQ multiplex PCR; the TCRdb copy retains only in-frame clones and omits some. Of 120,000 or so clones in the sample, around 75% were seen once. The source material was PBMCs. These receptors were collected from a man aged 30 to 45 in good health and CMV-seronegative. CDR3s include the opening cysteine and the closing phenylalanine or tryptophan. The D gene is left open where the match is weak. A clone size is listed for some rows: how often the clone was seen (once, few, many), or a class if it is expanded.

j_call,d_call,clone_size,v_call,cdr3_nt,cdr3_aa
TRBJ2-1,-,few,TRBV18,TGTGCCAGCTCACCCCAGGACAGTTACTACAATGAGCAGTTCTTC,CASSPQDSYYNEQFF
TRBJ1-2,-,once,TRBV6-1,TGTGCCAGCAGTGCCGGCAGGTGGGTCTATGGCTACACCTTC,CASSAGRWVYGYTF
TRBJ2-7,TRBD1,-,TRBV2,TGTGCCAGCAGTGGGAGGGACAGGGCAACCGAGCAGTACTTC,CASSGRDRATEQYF
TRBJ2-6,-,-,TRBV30,TGTGCCTGGAGGGTGGCAGCCCCTTCTGGGGCCAACGGCCTGACTTTC,CAWRVAAPSGANGLTF
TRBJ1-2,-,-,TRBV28,TGTGCCAGCAGAGACAGATTGTATGGCTACACCTTC,CASRDRLYGYTF
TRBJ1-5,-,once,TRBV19,TGTGCCAGTAGTATTGATGCCAGGGAGGGGCCCCAGCATTTT,CASSIDAREGPQHF
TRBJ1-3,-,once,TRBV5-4,TGTGCCAGCAGCCCGGGAGGGGAAGGGGTCAACACCATATATTTT,CASSPGGEGVNTIYF
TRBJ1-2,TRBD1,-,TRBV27,TGTGCCAGCACCCCGGCGGGCAGGGGGCGCATAGGTAATGGCTACACCTTC,CASTPAGRGRIGNGYTF
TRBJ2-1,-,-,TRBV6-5,TGTGCCAGCAGTCCCAGACTAGAGTACAATGAGCAGTTCTTC,CASSPRLEYNEQFF
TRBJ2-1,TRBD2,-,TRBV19,TGTGCCAGTAGTAGGACTAGCGAGTCCTACAATGAGCAGTTCTTC,CASSRTSESYNEQFF
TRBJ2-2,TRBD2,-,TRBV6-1,TGTGCCAGCAGTACTAACGGGGGGGTCGGGGAGCTGTTTTTT,CASSTNGGVGELFF
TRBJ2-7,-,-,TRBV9,TGTGCCAGCAGCCCCTTAAGGTATGGGGCAGACCAGCACTTC,CASSPLRYGADQHF
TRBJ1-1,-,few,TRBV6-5,TGTGCCAGCAGTTCCACAGGGATGGTCACTGAAGCTTTCTTT,CASSSTGMVTEAFF
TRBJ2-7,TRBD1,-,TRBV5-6,TGTGCCAGCAGCTTGTCCACTTGGAGGGACAGGCAACACGAGCAGTACTTC,CASSLSTWRDRQHEQYF
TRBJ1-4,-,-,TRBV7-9,TGTGCCAGCAGCTTGAGATTCCCCTATGAAAAACTGTTTTTT,CASSLRFPYEKLFF
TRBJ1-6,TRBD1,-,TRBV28,TGTGCCAGCAGTCTCCGACAGGGGGCCGGTTCACCCCTCCACTTT,CASSLRQGAGSPLHF
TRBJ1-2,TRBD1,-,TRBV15,TGTGCCACCAGCAAGGGGACAGGGTATGGCTACACCTTC,CATSKGTGYGYTF
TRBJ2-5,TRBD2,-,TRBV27,TGTGCCAGCAGTTTATCTAGCGGGGCGGTCGAGACCCAGTACTTC,CASSLSSGAVETQYF
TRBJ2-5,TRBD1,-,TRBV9,TGTGCCAGCAGCGTATCGGGACAGCAAGAGACCCAGTACTTC,CASSVSGQQETQYF
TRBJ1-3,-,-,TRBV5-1,TGCGCCAGCAGCTTGGGGGGGGGCCAAGACACCATATATTTT,CASSLGGGQDTIYF
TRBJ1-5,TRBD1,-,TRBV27,TGTGCCAGCAGCTGGACAGGGGGCAATCAGCCCCAGCATTTT,CASSWTGGNQPQHF
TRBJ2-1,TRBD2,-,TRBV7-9,TGTGCCAGCAGCTCCGAAAGACTAGCCTTCTACAATGAGCAGTTCTTC,CASSSERLAFYNEQFF
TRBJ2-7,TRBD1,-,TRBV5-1,TGCGCCAGCAGCTTGGGTGGGGACAGGGCTTACGAGCAGTACTTC,CASSLGGDRAYEQYF
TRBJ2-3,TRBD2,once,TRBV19,TGTGCCAGTAGTGACACTAGCGGGGGCGATACGCAGTATTTT,CASSDTSGGDTQYF
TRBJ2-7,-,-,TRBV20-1,TGCAGTGGACGCGGGCACCACGAGCAGTACTTC,CSGRGHHEQYF
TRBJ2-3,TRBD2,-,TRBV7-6,TGTGCCAGCAGCTTAGTGCCTAGCGGGGCAGATACGCAGTATTTT,CASSLVPSGADTQYF
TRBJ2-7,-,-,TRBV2,TGTGCCAGCAGGGTTCAGAGGGCCGGGTTTAGCGAGCAGTACTTC,CASRVQRAGFSEQYF
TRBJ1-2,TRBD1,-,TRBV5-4,TGTGCCAGCAGCTTGGCCAGGACAGGGGAAGGCTACACCTTC,CASSLARTGEGYTF
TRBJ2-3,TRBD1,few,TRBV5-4,TGTGCCAGCAGCTTGGGGGGGAAGGCAGGACAGGGGAACACAGATACGCAGTATTTT,CASSLGGKAGQGNTDTQYF
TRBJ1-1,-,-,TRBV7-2,TGTGCCAGCAGCTTAGTAATTCGTACTGAAGCTTTCTTT,CASSLVIRTEAFF
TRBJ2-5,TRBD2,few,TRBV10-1,TGCGCCAGCAGTGAGTCGACTAGCGGGGGACAAGAGACCCAGTACTTC,CASSESTSGGQETQYF
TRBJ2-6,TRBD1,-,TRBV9,TGTGCCAGCAGCGTAGCTGCCTGGACAGGGGGATGGGGGATATCTGGGGCCAACGTCCTGACTTTC,CASSVAAWTGGWGISGANVLTF
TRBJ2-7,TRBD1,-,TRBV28,TGTGCCAGCAGTTCATCCGGGACAGGGGCTTCCGAGCAGTACTTC,CASSSSGTGASEQYF
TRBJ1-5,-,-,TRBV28,TGTGCCAGCAGTTTACCCGGGAGCAATCAGCCCCAGCATTTT,CASSLPGSNQPQHF
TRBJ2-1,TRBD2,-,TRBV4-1,TGCGCCAGCAGCCAAGATTCCCTAGCGGGGACTCCGAAGGATGAGCAGTTCTTC,CASSQDSLAGTPKDEQFF
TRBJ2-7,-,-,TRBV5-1,TGCGCCAGCAGCTTGGCAAGTCTCTACTACGAGCAGTACTTC,CASSLASLYYEQYF
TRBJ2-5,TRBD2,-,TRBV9,TGTGCCAGCAGCGCGGGACTAGCGTGGGGAGAGACCCAGTACTTC,CASSAGLAWGETQYF
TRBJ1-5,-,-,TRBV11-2,TGTGCCAGCTCTCCAGGGGTCAATCAGCCCCAGCATTTT,CASSPGVNQPQHF
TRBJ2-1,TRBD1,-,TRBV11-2,TGTGCCAGCAGCTGGGACAGGGGTTTCTACAATGAGCAGTTCTTC,CASSWDRGFYNEQFF